The 28 T cell receptor beta chains listed next were all sequenced from one sample in a study of blood T cell repertoires in COVID-19. Method: immunoSEQ multiplex PCR; TCRdb's copy keeps in-frame clones and lacks some. Altogether fewer than 120,000 clones are present, about 79% being singletons, with the ten largest covering approximately 16%. Sequences were obtained from peripheral blood. All receptors come from a woman of 80 years or more with active or convalescent COVID-19.

The chain combines TRBV11-3 with TRBJ1-1; D uncertain. Per germline, CDR1 SGHNT and CDR2 YENEEA. The CDR3 length is 15 residues. V was shortened by 0 bases and J by 0 bases, with 8 bases between the two germline ends. CDR3 residues: CASSLEELLNTEAFF. The CDR3 bases are TGTGCCAGCAGCTTAGAAGAACTTTTGAACACTGAAGCTTTCTTT.

CDR3 DNA sequence: TGTGCCAGCAGTAGGGGAACTGAAGCTTTCTTT. This sequence encodes CASSRGTEAFF. The chain combines TRBV28 with TRBJ1-1; D is perhaps TRBD1 (5 bases). CDR1 is MDHEN and CDR2 is SYDVKM in the germline V gene. This CDR3 spans 11 amino acids. Between the trimmed V and J ends, which lost 5 bases and 5 bases, there was a span of 6 bases.

The chain recombines TRBV5-6 with TRBJ2-3; D remains unclear. Per the germline V gene, CDR1 is SGHDT and CDR2 is YYEEEE. There are 15 residues in the CDR3. V shed 3 bases and J shed 4 bases, with 15 bases lying between them. The CDR3 region is CASSSPSYGPDTQYF. The CDR3 DNA follows: TGTGCCAGCAGCTCGCCCTCATATGGCCCAGATACGCAGTATTTT.

CDR3 region: CASSAGQNYNEQFF. CDR3 DNA sequence: TGCGCCAGCAGCGCGGGACAGAACTACAATGAGCAGTTCTTC. The V gene is TRBV5-1, the J gene TRBJ2-1; TRBD1 is a possible D gene (7 bases). V gave up 4 bases and J gave up 3 bases, with 11 bases separating them. The CDR3 has 14 amino acids. Germline lookup yields CDR1 SGHRS and CDR2 YFSETQ.

CDR3 loop: CASSLLHRGGNSPLHF. The CDR3, as DNA: TGTGCCAGCAGTTTATTACACAGGGGTGGCAATTCACCCCTCCACTTT. V is TRBV27 and J is TRBJ1-6; 7 bases fit TRBD1. With V trimmed by 1 base and J by 7 bases, 7 bases remained unmatched. Germline V gene data show CDR1 as MNHEY and CDR2 as SMNVEV (reference sequence). The CDR3 contains 16 residues.

The rearrangement links TRBV29-1 to TRBJ1-1, with unresolved D. This CDR3 spans 12 amino acids. Germline V lookup: CDR1 SQVTM, CDR2 ANQGSEA. V gave up 8 bases and J gave up 7 bases, with 17 bases separating them. CDR3 nucleotide sequence: TGCAGCCCCTACGACCGGGGTGTTGAAGCTTTCTTT. It codes for CSPYDRGVEAFF.

This clone has only a few counts. The rearrangement joins TRBV6-2 or TRBV6-3 to TRBJ1-2; 10 bases match TRBD1. Germline V gene sequence: CDR1 MNHEY, CDR2 SVGEGT. The CDR3 consists of 13 residues. Trimming removed 4 bases from V and 8 bases from J; junction bases left unmatched: 4. CDR3 sequence: CASSWTGGDGYTF. The CDR3, as DNA: TGTGCCAGCAGTTGGACAGGGGGTGACGGCTACACCTTC.

The V gene is TRBV19, the J gene TRBJ1-2; the match to TRBD1 covers 7 bases. The V gene end was trimmed by 3 bases and the J gene end by 4 bases; junction bases not matched to a gene: 2. CDR1 is LNHDA, CDR2 SQIVND, per germline (reference sequence). The CDR3 spans 13 residues. CDR3 amino acids: CASSMGQRYGYTF. The DNA of the CDR3 is TGTGCCAGTAGTATGGGACAGCGCTATGGCTACACCTTC.

The chain recombines TRBV7-3 with TRBJ2-7; 8 bases match TRBD2. Germline trimming cut 2 bases from V and 3 bases from J; bases unmatched to any gene: 6. From germline, CDR1 is SGHTA and CDR2 FQGTGA. CDR3 length: 15 amino acids. The CDR3 bases are TGTGCCAGCAGCTTAGCGGGAGGTCCGGGCTACGAGCAGTACTTC. This encodes CASSLAGGPGYEQYF.

The chain couples TRBV9 to TRBJ2-1, with 7 bases matching TRBD2. CDR3 length equals 16 residues. CDR1 and CDR2 (germline): SGDLS, YYNGEE. Unmatched junction bases numbered 3, after V lost 0 bases and J lost 0 bases. CDR3 DNA: TGTGCCAGCAGCGTAGTAGGCGGGAGCTCCTACAATGAGCAGTTCTTC. It translates to CASSVVGGSSYNEQFF.

This clone was found once. The V and J genes are TRBV7-9 and TRBJ2-5, with TRBD1 matching 7 bases. The length of the CDR3 is 15 residues. Germline assignment: CDR1 SEHNR and CDR2 FQNEAQ (reference sequence). V lost 5 bases, J lost 3 bases, and 9 bases stayed unmatched. As DNA, the CDR3 is TGTGCCAGCAGCGCCGCCCGTACAGGGGAAGAGACCCAGTACTTC. This translates into CASSAARTGEETQYF.

V is TRBV5-1 and J is TRBJ2-7; D perhaps matches TRBD2 (6 bases). Trimming removed 4 bases from V and 12 bases from J, with 20 bases in between. The CDR3 length is 13 residues. Germline values: CDR1 SGHRS, CDR2 YFSETQ. The CDR3 here is CASSRLGSAGMYF. CDR3 coding DNA: TGCGCCAGCAGCCGCTTAGGATCGGCGGGAATGTACTTC.

The rearrangement joins TRBV12-5 to TRBJ1-5; D unclear. CDR3 length: 15 residues. Trimming took 7 bases from V and 4 from J, leaving 17 bases between them. The V gene's germline CDR1 is LGHNT and CDR2 FRNRAP. CDR3 protein: CASAPRRRQNQPQHF. In DNA, the CDR3 is TGTGCTAGTGCCCCCCGAAGGAGGCAGAATCAGCCCCAGCATTTT.

This clone was seen more than once but under ten times. The chain carries TRBV9 and TRBJ2-1, with a weak D call TRBD1 (6 bases). The CDR3 runs 16 residues. The germline CDR1 and CDR2 sequences are SGDLS and YYNGEE. V dropped 0 bases and J dropped 0 bases, with 10 bases sitting between them. The CDR3 nucleotides read TGTGCCAGCAGCGTAGCCACAGGGAACTCCTACAATGAGCAGTTCTTC. This translates into CASSVATGNSYNEQFF.

The chain recombines TRBV7-3 with TRBJ1-1; no clear D. The CDR3 extends over 14 amino acids. CDR1 is SGHTA and CDR2 is FQGTGA in the germline V gene. V lost 5 bases and J lost 1, with 11 bases in between. The CDR3 spells CASSQESGNTEAFF. The CDR3 coding sequence is TGTGCCAGCAGCCAAGAGTCGGGGAACACTGAAGCTTTCTTT.

On this clone: This sample includes further DNA sequences coding for the same CDR3. The chain employs TRBV2 and TRBJ2-1; TRBD2 agrees at 10 bases. Trimming cost V 6 bases and J 6 bases; bases outside gene matches: 5. Germline CDR1 is SNHLY and CDR2 is FYNNEI. The CDR3 loop spans 14 amino acids. The CDR3 loop is CASRRLAGVNEQFF. The CDR3, as DNA: TGTGCCAGCAGGCGTCTAGCGGGAGTCAATGAGCAGTTCTTC. Complete variable domain (other parts from reference TRBV2 and TRBJ2-1): EPEVTQTPSHQVTQMGQEVILRCVPISNHLYFYWYRQILGQKVEFLVSFYNNEISEKSEIFDDQFSVERPDGSNFTLKIRSTKLEDSAMYFCASRRLAGVNEQFFGPGTRLTVL.

This sequence joins TRBV28 and TRBJ2-2, with 15 bases identical to TRBD2. The V gene's germline CDR1 is MDHEN and CDR2 SYDVKM. The CDR3 has 18 residues. V lost 4 bases to trimming and J lost 2 bases; unmatched junction nucleotides: 5. CDR3 in amino acids: CASSSGLAGGPNTGELFF. CDR3 nucleotide sequence: TGTGCCAGCAGTTCCGGACTAGCGGGAGGGCCTAACACCGGGGAGCTGTTTTTT.

V and J are TRBV10-3 and TRBJ1-3; D gene unclear. The CDR3 consists of 15 residues. With 0 bases removed from V and 5 bases from J, the gap between germline ends came to 11 bases. Germline CDR1 reads ENHRY; CDR2 reads SYGVKD. Here the CDR3 DNA reads TGTGCCATCAGTGAGTCGAGGACTAAACGAAACACCATATATTTT. Translating gives CAISESRTKRNTIYF.

This chain connects TRBV5-4 to TRBJ2-3, with D perhaps TRBD2 (7 bases). Trimming pared 6 bases from V and 6 bases from J, leaving 20 bases between. Per germline, CDR1 SGHNT and CDR2 YYREEE (reference sequence). The CDR3 sequence is 15 residues long. The CDR3 here is CASTLPGGGYDTQYF. The CDR3, as DNA: TGTGCCAGCACGCTTCCGGGGGGCGGGTACGATACGCAGTATTTT.

There are a few counts of this clone. J is TRBJ2-1 and V is TRBV11-2, with TRBD2 matching 9 bases. The CDR3 is 15 amino acids. From germline, CDR1 is SGHAT and CDR2 FQNNGV. Trimming at V came to 5 bases and at J to 3 bases, leaving 5 bases not matched to a gene. CDR3 DNA sequence: TGTGCCAGCAGCGCGGGACTAGCTTTCTACAATGAGCAGTTCTTC. It codes for CASSAGLAFYNEQFF.

This clone was found a few times. The V call is TRBV30, the J call TRBJ2-7; the D is unclear. CDR3 length: 12 amino acids. V was trimmed by 2 bases and J by 9 bases, leaving 14 bases between them. The germline V gene has CDR1 GTSNPN and CDR2 SVGIG (reference sequence). The CDR3 DNA follows: TGTGCCTGGAGTTTCAGTTCCCCAGGGCAGTACTTC. Its translation: CAWSFSSPGQYF. The full variable domain, completed using reference TRBV30 and TRBJ2-7, is SQTIHQWPATLVQPVGSPLSLECTVEGTSNPNLYWYRQAAGRGLQLLFYSVGIGQISSEVPQNLSASRPQDRQFILSSKKLLLSDSGFYLCAWSFSSPGQYFGPGTRLTVT.

The chain recombines TRBV2 with TRBJ2-5, with TRBD1 matching over 11 bases. The germline V gene encodes CDR1 SNHLY and CDR2 FYNNEI. The CDR3 is 14 residues long. J lost 4 bases, V lost 7 bases, and 5 bases had no gene match. DNA of the CDR3: TGTGCCAGCACCGGACAGGGGGCGGGAGAGACCCAGTACTTC. Its translation is CASTGQGAGETQYF.

The genes are TRBV7-2 and TRBJ1-5; unclear D gene. V was cut by 4 bases and J by 2 bases, with 9 bases left in between. Germline CDR1 reads SGHTA; CDR2 reads FQGNSA. The CDR3 consists of 14 residues. The CDR3 is CASSWSRGNQPQHF. In nucleotides, the CDR3 is TGTGCCAGCAGCTGGAGTCGAGGCAATCAGCCCCAGCATTTT.

This clone was observed a handful of times. The chain links TRBV7-2 to TRBJ2-1; 7 bases line up with TRBD2. Losses at the gene ends were 5 bases for V and 7 bases for J; bases not matched to a gene: 11. Germline CDR1 and CDR2: SGHTA and FQGNSA. The CDR3 consists of 15 residues. The CDR3 DNA follows: TGTGCCAGCAGCCCAGGGAGTGGGAGGGGAAATGAGCAGTTCTTC. Translation gives CASSPGSGRGNEQFF.

The genes are TRBV7-9 and TRBJ2-5, with 13 bases fitting TRBD2. The germline gives CDR1 SEHNR, CDR2 FQNEAQ (reference sequence). The length of the CDR3 is 14 residues. V dropped 6 bases and J dropped 8; count of bases not matched to a gene: 6. The chain's CDR3 is CASSLLAGGGTQYF. The DNA of the CDR3 is TGTGCCAGCAGTTTACTAGCGGGAGGGGGTACCCAGTACTTC.

The chain combines TRBV6-5 with TRBJ2-1; unclear D gene. From germline, CDR1 is MNHEY and CDR2 SVGAGI. V was cut by 5 bases and J by 0 bases, with 11 bases left in between. The CDR3 has 15 amino acids. As DNA, the CDR3 is TGTGCCAGCAGTCTGGCGGTGAGCTCCTACAATGAGCAGTTCTTC. Its translation is CASSLAVSSYNEQFF.

V usage is TRBV6-4 and J usage is TRBJ2-1; 10 bases are a match to TRBD2. Per the germline V gene, CDR1 is MRHNA and CDR2 is SNTAGT. The CDR3 sequence is 16 residues long. J lost 8 bases, V lost 0 bases, and 7 bases had no gene match. In nucleotides, the CDR3 is TGTGCCAGCAGTGACTCTAGCGGGAGGCCCCGACATGAGCAGTTCTTC. It specifies CASSDSSGRPRHEQFF.

V is TRBV6-6 and J is TRBJ1-2, with TRBD1 matching 7 bases. In germline, CDR1 is MNHNY, CDR2 SVGAGI (reference sequence). V lost 10 bases, J lost 7 bases, and 12 bases stayed unmatched. This CDR3 spans 13 amino acids. CDR3 in amino acids: CATSTDRAAGYTF. Here the CDR3 DNA reads TGTGCCACCTCTACCGACAGGGCCGCTGGCTACACCTTC.